These T cell receptor beta chains were read from a single sample in a study of T cells in Graves' hyperthyroidism and ophthalmopathy. Using its own MiXCR run on the multiplex PCR reads, TCRdb lists one record per CDR3 protein. The repertoire includes some 300,000 distinct CDR3 sequences, 10% to 15% of them detected once, and almost 8% sits in the top ten. The sequenced sample was blood. The receptor set was obtained from a young woman with Graves' hyperthyroidism that later progressed to Graves' ophthalmopathy. Both conserved end residues are part of each CDR3. A D gene is named only where the DNA matches it firmly. Part of the rows lack a size; the others show once, few, many or a class for expanded clones.

clone_size j_call v_call d_call cdr3_aa cdr3_nt
many TRBJ2-2 TRBV7-2 . CASSSGTSMNTGELFF TGTGCCAGCAGCTCTGGGACCTCGATGAACACCGGGGAGCTGTTTTTT
. TRBJ2-2 TRBV18 . CASSLLRASNTGKLFF TGTGCCAGCTCACTACTGCGGGCCTCGAACACCGGGAAGCTGTTTTTT
few TRBJ2-1 TRBV3-1 . CASSWEYTEKIYNEQFF TGTGCCAGCAGCTGGGAGTATACGGAGAAGATCTACAATGAGCAGTTCTTC
many TRBJ2-3 TRBV24-1 . CATSRGTLMGDTQYF TGTGCCACCAGTCGAGGGACACTCATGGGAGATACGCAGTATTTT
. TRBJ2-2 TRBV4-1 TRBD1 CASSQEDRGWTGELFF TGCGCCAGCAGCCAAGAAGACAGGGGTTGGACCGGGGAGCTGTTTTTT
many TRBJ1-1 TRBV10-3 . CAIRGDVTEAFF TGTGCCATCAGGGGCGATGTCACTGAAGCTTTCTTT
many TRBJ1-2 TRBV28 . CASSDQGYWGYTF TGTGCCAGCAGTGACCAGGGATATTGGGGCTACACCTTC
few TRBJ2-3 TRBV5-6 . CASSRGMDPGTDTQYF TGTGCCAGCAGCCGGGGAATGGACCCTGGAACAGATACGCAGTATTTT
many TRBJ2-1 TRBV20-1 . CSVEEGSYNEQFF TGCAGTGTAGAGGAGGGCTCCTACAATGAGCAGTTCTTC
. TRBJ2-1 TRBV24-1 . CATSEPKGSSYNEQFF TGTGCCACCAGTGAACCCAAGGGTAGCTCCTACAATGAGCAGTTCTTC
many TRBJ2-7 TRBV7-2 TRBD2 CASSLETSGSGEQYF TGTGCCAGCAGCTTAGAGACTAGCGGGTCCGGAGAGCAGTACTTC
many TRBJ2-1 TRBV7-2 . CASSLPGAWYNEQFF TGTGCCAGCAGCTTACCGGGAGCCTGGTACAATGAGCAGTTCTTC
few TRBJ2-7 TRBV6-6 TRBD1 CASSYSSGTAAYEQYF TGTGCCAGCAGTTACTCGTCTGGGACAGCAGCCTACGAGCAGTACTTC
. TRBJ2-7 TRBV9 TRBD1 CASSVGQGADEQYF TGTGCCAGCAGCGTAGGGCAGGGGGCGGATGAGCAGTACTTC
many TRBJ2-1 TRBV11-2 TRBD2 CASSDGLASYNEQFF TGTGCCAGCAGCGATGGACTAGCGTCCTACAATGAGCAGTTCTTC
. TRBJ2-7 TRBV25-1 . CASSEVYEQYF TGTGCCAGCAGTGAAGTTTATGAGCAGTACTTC
many TRBJ2-1 TRBV28 TRBD1 CASSFGTGAYNEQFF TGTGCCAGCAGTTTCGGTACAGGGGCTTACAATGAGCAGTTCTTC
few TRBJ2-7 TRBV7-6 . CASSPLPGSYEQYF TGTGCCAGCAGCCCCCTCCCAGGCTCCTACGAGCAGTACTTC
. TRBJ2-7 TRBV30 . CAWSVRFSGPHFYEQYF TGTGCCTGGAGTGTACGGTTTTCCGGGCCTCACTTCTACGAGCAGTACTTC
many TRBJ1-1 TRBV5-1 . CASTNGAGDTEAFF TGCGCCAGCACAAACGGGGCAGGGGACACTGAAGCTTTCTTT
. TRBJ2-2 TRBV9 . CASTFSHSNTGELFF TGTGCCAGCACCTTTAGTCACTCCAACACCGGGGAGCTGTTTTTT
. TRBJ1-2 TRBV2 . CASSAGTYGYTF TGTGCCAGCAGTGCAGGGACCTATGGCTACACCTTC
many TRBJ1-1 TRBV6-1 TRBD1 CASSETGASNTEAFF TGTGCCAGCAGTGAAACAGGGGCTTCGAACACTGAAGCTTTCTTT
many TRBJ2-1 TRBV2 TRBD2 CASSTRGLATNEQFF TGTGCCAGCAGTACAAGGGGACTAGCGACCAATGAGCAGTTCTTC
. TRBJ2-7 TRBV4-3 . CASSQLVTGGGSSSYEQYF TGCGCCAGCAGCCAACTCGTCACAGGGGGGGGCTCGAGCTCCTACGAGCAGTACTTC
many TRBJ1-2 TRBV28 . CASSSLDYGYTF TGTGCCAGCAGTTCTTTGGACTATGGCTACACCTTC
many TRBJ1-2 TRBV4-2 . CASSQAGEVNYGYTF TGTGCCAGCAGCCAAGCCGGCGAAGTTAACTATGGCTACACCTTC
many TRBJ2-7 TRBV7-6 TRBD1 CASSHGDSYEQYF TGTGCCAGCAGCCATGGGGACAGCTACGAGCAGTACTTC
many TRBJ2-3 TRBV7-2 . CASSGGTWGGDTQYF TGTGCCAGCAGCGGGGGGACATGGGGCGGAGATACGCAGTATTTT
. TRBJ1-5 TRBV2 . CASQDSNQPQHF TGTGCCAGCCAAGACAGCAATCAGCCCCAGCATTTT
many TRBJ1-1 TRBV10-3 . CAISEGLGGTEAFF TGTGCCATCAGTGAGGGATTGGGAGGGACCGAAGCTTTCTTT
. TRBJ1-4 TRBV4-1 . CASSQLGSIQATNEKLFF TGCGCCAGCAGCCAACTGGGATCCATCCAGGCAACTAATGAAAAACTGTTTTTT
many TRBJ2-5 TRBV20-1 TRBD2 CSAREQIAGDSETQYF TGCAGTGCTAGAGAACAGATAGCGGGAGATTCGGAGACCCAGTACTTC
many TRBJ2-7 TRBV7-2 . CASSSTGVAYEQYF TGTGCCAGCAGCTCCACGGGGGTAGCTTACGAGCAGTACTTC
many TRBJ2-3 TRBV7-9 . CASSSRQTTDTQYF TGTGCCAGCAGCTCGCGACAGACCACAGATACGCAGTATTTT
few TRBJ2-3 TRBV20-1 TRBD2 CSAETSEPFTDTQYF TGCAGTGCGGAGACTAGCGAACCCTTCACAGATACGCAGTATTTT